These T cell receptor beta chains were read from a single sample in a study of T cell responses to AZD1222 COVID-19 vaccine. The method was immunoSEQ multiplex PCR; TCRdb's version includes in-frame clones alone and lacks a portion of them. The sample lists 120,000 to 150,000 clones; approximately 88% were seen once. The sample was peripheral blood, taken on day 0 of AZD1222 vaccination. Receptors were obtained from an adult in good health. Each CDR3 is given with its conserved first and last residue. A D gene is named only where the DNA matches it firmly. Expanded clones are given a class, and other clones once, few, many or no size at all.

>NA|TRBV23-1|NA|TRBJ1-1
TGCGCCAGCAGTCAATCGAGAGGTAAGATGAACACTGAAGCTTTCTTT
CASSQSRGKMNTEAFF
>NA|TRBV6-2/TRBV6-3|NA|TRBJ1-4
TGTGCCAGCAGCGAAGACACATCAACTAATGAAAAACTGTTTTTT
CASSEDTSTNEKLFF
>NA|TRBV2|NA|TRBJ1-2
TGTGCCAGCAGTGACAGGCCTGGCTACACCTTC
CASSDRPGYTF
>NA|TRBV4-3|NA|TRBJ2-3
TGCGCCAGCAGCCAAAGGGGGGGGTTCTCCACAGATACGCAGTATTTT
CASSQRGGFSTDTQYF
>TRBD2|TRBV3-1/TRBV3-2|NA|TRBJ2-3
TGTGCCAGCAGCCAAGGGTCGGGGGGTGGCACAGATACGCAGTATTTT
CASSQGSGGGTDTQYF
>TRBD1|TRBV11-1|NA|TRBJ2-5
TGTGCCAGCAGCTTCAACAGGGGGAGGCAGGAGACCCAGTACTTC
CASSFNRGRQETQYF
>NA|TRBV25-1|NA|TRBJ1-1
TGTGCCAGCACCTTGAACACTGAAGCTTTCTTT
CASTLNTEAFF
>NA|TRBV28|NA|TRBJ1-2
TGCGCCAGCAGATCCGAAGGAGTAGATGGCTACACCTTC
CASRSEGVDGYTF
>TRBD1|TRBV30|NA|TRBJ2-7
TGTGCCTACACAGGGGCCTACGAGCAGTACTTC
CAYTGAYEQYF
>TRBD2|TRBV5-6|NA|TRBJ2-7
TGTGCCAGCAGCTCACTAGCGCCCATCTCCTACGAGCAGTACTTC
CASSSLAPISYEQYF
>NA|TRBV7-3|once|TRBJ2-2
TGTGCCAGCAGCTTAACAGTTTCAGGGTACACCGGGGAGCTGTTTTTT
CASSLTVSGYTGELFF
>NA|TRBV6-5|once|TRBJ2-7
TGTGCCAGCACCTCCGAGCGAACCTACGAGCAGTACTTC
CASTSERTYEQYF
>NA|TRBV7-2|NA|TRBJ2-7
TGTGCCAGCAGCCAGATGGGGGGGCCCTACGAGCAGTACTTC
CASSQMGGPYEQYF
>TRBD1|TRBV7-2|NA|TRBJ2-7
TGTGCCAGCAGCCCGGGACAGTCAAACTACGAGCAGTACTTC
CASSPGQSNYEQYF
>NA|TRBV3-1/TRBV3-2|NA|TRBJ1-1
TGTGCCAGCAGCCAAGTAGAGACTGAAGCTTTCTTT
CASSQVETEAFF
>NA|TRBV28|NA|TRBJ1-1
TGTGCCAGCAGTTTATACCCGGTTTACACTGAAGCTTTCTTT
CASSLYPVYTEAFF
>TRBD1|TRBV16|NA|TRBJ1-2
TGTGCCAGCAGCCCCCGGGGTGTACAGGGGTCTGGCTACACCTTC
CASSPRGVQGSGYTF
>NA|TRBV10-3|NA|TRBJ2-5
TGTGCCATCAGTGACCAGGGTAGGGAGACCCAGTACTTC
CAISDQGRETQYF
>NA|TRBV2|NA|TRBJ1-2
TGTGCCAGCAGTGGTGACAGCCGGGGGGGCTACACCTTC
CASSGDSRGGYTF
>NA|TRBV28|NA|TRBJ1-1
TGTGCCAGCATCGTCTCGCGGGGCGGTGAAGCTTTCTTT
CASIVSRGGEAFF
>NA|TRBV6-5|few|TRBJ2-5
TGTGCCAGCAGTCGGTCGAGCAGAGAGACCCAGTACTTC
CASSRSSRETQYF
>NA|TRBV19|NA|TRBJ1-1
TGTGCCAGTAGTATAGTGTCTCCAGGGAACACTGAAGCTTTCTTT
CASSIVSPGNTEAFF
>NA|TRBV3-1/TRBV3-2|NA|TRBJ2-2
TGTGCCAGCAGCCGTCAGGGTCCCGGGGAGCTGTTTTTT
CASSRQGPGELFF
>TRBD2|TRBV10-2|NA|TRBJ2-5
TGCGCCAGCAGGAGAGCGGGGCAAGAGACCCAGTACTTC
CASRRAGQETQYF
>NA|TRBV19|NA|TRBJ1-1
TGTGCCAGTAGTACCCCCTCACGGGGGCTCACTGAAGCTTTCTTT
CASSTPSRGLTEAFF
>NA|TRBV6-5|few|TRBJ2-3
TGTGCCAGCCGGCGGGGCGGAACAGATACGCAGTATTTT
CASRRGGTDTQYF
>NA|TRBV7-9|NA|TRBJ1-2
TGTGCCAGCAGCTTAGACCGAGGGGTCTCTAACTATGGCTACACCTTC
CASSLDRGVSNYGYTF
>NA|TRBV12-1|NA|TRBJ1-2
TGTGCCAGCACCCCGGACGGAGCTAACTATGGCTACACCTTC
CASTPDGANYGYTF
>TRBD1|TRBV6-5|NA|TRBJ2-2
TGTGCCAGCAGTTATATCGGGACAGACGCTGGGGAGCTGTTTTTT
CASSYIGTDAGELFF
>NA|TRBV2|NA|TRBJ2-6
TGTGCCAGCAGTGAAAACGTGGGGAAGCCCTCTGGGGCCAACGTCCTGACTTTC
CASSENVGKPSGANVLTF
>NA|TRBV5-8|once|TRBJ1-3
TGTGCCAGCAGCTTTAGGGGACACTTTGGCCCGTCTGGAAACACCATATATTTT
CASSFRGHFGPSGNTIYF
>NA|TRBV6-5|NA|TRBJ1-5
TGTGCCAGCAGTTACTCTTACTTAGCCAGCAATCAGCCCCAGCATTTT
CASSYSYLASNQPQHF
>TRBD1|TRBV7-2|NA|TRBJ1-6
TGTGCCAGCAGCTCGTCGGGACAGGGCACTTCACCCCTCCACTTT
CASSSSGQGTSPLHF
>NA|TRBV20-1|few|TRBJ1-1
TGCAGTGCCGCCCGGGGTGAAGCTTTCTTT
CSAARGEAFF
>NA|TRBV29-1|NA|TRBJ1-2
TGCAGCGTTGCTGGGGAAGGCTATGGCTACACCTTC
CSVAGEGYGYTF
>NA|TRBV30|NA|TRBJ1-6
TGTGCCTGGAGTGGGTCAGGATTTACCTATTCACCCCTCCACTTT
CAWSGSGFTYSPLHF
>NA|TRBV5-3|NA|TRBJ1-4
TGTGCCAGAAGCTTGGCCGAGTCCGGGAATGAAAAACTGTTTTTT
CARSLAESGNEKLFF